This T cell receptor beta chain was sequenced during a study of T cells in Graves' hyperthyroidism and ophthalmopathy (dated by TCRdb to the late 2010s). Background on the whole study: Peripheral blood samples were taken at the time of initial diagnosis, prior to any treatment. To identify TCR V-J signatures that set the groups apart, the researchers used a discovery cohort of 100 patients, made up of 40 to 45 with Graves' ophthalmopathy and about 60 with stable Graves' hyperthyroidism. Prospective prediction of ophthalmopathy was tested in an independent validation cohort consisting of about 19 hyperthyroidism patients and some 16 patients who later progressed to ophthalmopathy. The 90 to 100 discovery patients were randomly divided into training and test sets at a 7:3 ratio. In addition, the study compared T-cell repertoires in thyroid tissue and in blood from about 6 Graves' hyperthyroidism patients. After blood sampling, hyperthyroidism patients were treated with methimazole at a starting dose of 30 mg daily, and ophthalmopathy patients were treated with high-dose intravenous methylprednisolone. The paper describes TCR Vbeta CDR3 sequencing of around 140 peripheral blood samples, made up of 43 ophthalmopathy patients, roughly 72 hyperthyroidism patients and about 17 progressor patients.

TCR beta CDR3 regions were amplified from RNA transcripts. A first-round RT-PCR of the TCR CDR3 used the HTBI primer set with the Qiagen OneStep RT-PCR kit. Libraries were constructed in a second round of multiplex PCR, after which size selection and purification were carried out. Sequencing of the libraries was done on an Illumina HiSeq2000 using paired-end 100 bp reads. In the source study's methods: SOAPnuke was used to process the raw data, throwing out any read that contained adapters or uncalled bases, had a mean Phred below 15, or lacked an exact constant-primer or identifier match. COPE v1.2.5 was used to merge high-quality paired reads, and clonotypes were defined as unique nucleotide sequences. MiTCR v1.1 was used to align the clonotypes against IMGT TRBV, TRBD and TRBJ reference segments. The analysis included only V-J combinations with a frequency above 0.0001, which together covered 99% to 99.2% of the repertoires. The TCS score was defined as the ratio of F50 (clonal expansion) to E x V (chaos), calculated using BLOSUM62-based TCRdist between CDR3 peptides within each V-J. Welch's t-statistics and random forest reduced roughly 500 V-J features to under 15, which were used in a naive Bayes classifier (R e1071). TCRdb reprocessed the public reads (quality trimming at Q25 with fastp, clone calling with MiXCR) and kept in-frame beta chains. A single entry per CDR3 protein holds the most common genes and DNA from its merged rows. The V and J calls come from TCRdb's annotation, not from the publication. This sample gives 250,000 to 300,000 distinct CDR3 sequences in total; less than 20% of them show up just once. Of the sample, approximately 35% is held by the ten largest clones.

Ophthalmopathy patients had moderately to severely active disease, Clinical Activity Score of at least 3, NOSPECS grade of at least 4, and duration under 3 months. Any patient with an uncontrolled infection, another autoimmune disease, pregnancy or lactation was excluded. Diagnoses were established on the basis of clinical symptoms, serum thyroxine and TRAb, thyroid ultrasound, and orbital computed tomography. Ficoll-Paque density gradient centrifugation was used to isolate PBMCs from under 11 ml of fresh peripheral blood. Trizol reagent was used to extract total RNA, and RNA quality was then checked on an Agilent 2100 Bioanalyzer. A distance of 10 bases separates the germline ends of V and J, which lose 2 bases and 5 bases respectively. Via the germline V gene (reference sequence), CDR1 is WNHNN and CDR2 SYGVQD. From its cysteine to its phenylalanine, the CDR3 spans 14 amino acids. The DNA shown is the 42-base CDR3, in frame from base 1.

Study-level results and caveats: Most expanded thyroid clonotypes (frequency above 0.001) were also detected in blood, a finding suggesting that blood repertoires may reflect thyroid immune responses. In cross-validation, a model built on a 13 V-J signature told ophthalmopathy apart from stable hyperthyroidism with approximately 90% sensitivity and approximately 81% specificity, and in testing the same model reached 80%/75%. Sample size was not statistically predetermined, and investigators were not blinded to group allocation. In validation, the model predicted progression to ophthalmopathy with about 71% sensitivity and 72% to 75% specificity, a median of 6.5 months before onset.

Details on this clonotype: There is no known antigen for this receptor. No quality values exist for individual bases; no much larger clone is one base distant.

The sequenced sample consisted of blood. The TCR was taken from a man aged 50 to 59 with Graves' ophthalmopathy. The rearrangement joined TRBV10-1 to TRBJ1-5, with an unclear D gene assignment. The CDR3 protein is CASSEKYRHQPQHF. The DNA is as follows: TGCGCCAGCAGTGAGAAGTACCGACATCAGCCCCAGCATTTT.